This note documents a single TCR beta chain sequence. Its antigen is undetermined. The trim removed 5 bases at V and 4 bases at J, leaving 13 bases unmatched. The CDR3 runs to 17 residues. Germline CDR1 is PRHDT and CDR2 is FYEKMQ (reference sequence). Vbeta (60) and Jbeta (13) primers were used in the PCR. Clones were sequenced by immunoSEQ multiplex PCR, and TCRdb holds only the in-frame ones, with some missing. Among about 140,000 clones, around 72% were seen once, and the ten largest hold approximately 15%. This sample stems from a study of cytomegalovirus exposure and HLA in healthy donors. Study-level results: Indistinguishable V segments such as TRBV6-2 and TRBV6-3 were excluded.

The V call is TRBV13, the J call TRBJ2-7; 11 bases match TRBD1. Sequencing was carried out using PBMCs. This TCR derives from a human donor in good health. Here the CDR3 DNA reads TGTGCCAGCAGCAGGACAGGGGGCGAACAGGGTGTTTACGAGCAGTACTTC. Its protein product is CASSRTGGEQGVYEQYF.